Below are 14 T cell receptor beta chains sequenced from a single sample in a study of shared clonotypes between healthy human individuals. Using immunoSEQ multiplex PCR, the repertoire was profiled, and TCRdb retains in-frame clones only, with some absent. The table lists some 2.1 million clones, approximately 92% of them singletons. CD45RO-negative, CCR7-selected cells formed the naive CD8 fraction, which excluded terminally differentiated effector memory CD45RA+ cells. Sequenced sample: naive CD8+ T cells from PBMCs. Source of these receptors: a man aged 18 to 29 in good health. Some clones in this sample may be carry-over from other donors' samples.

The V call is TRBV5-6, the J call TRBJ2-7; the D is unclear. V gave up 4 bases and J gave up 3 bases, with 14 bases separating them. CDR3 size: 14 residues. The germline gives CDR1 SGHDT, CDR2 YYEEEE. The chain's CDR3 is CASSQDHRGYEQYF. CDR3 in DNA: TGTGCCAGCAGCCAGGACCACCGTGGCTACGAGCAGTACTTC.

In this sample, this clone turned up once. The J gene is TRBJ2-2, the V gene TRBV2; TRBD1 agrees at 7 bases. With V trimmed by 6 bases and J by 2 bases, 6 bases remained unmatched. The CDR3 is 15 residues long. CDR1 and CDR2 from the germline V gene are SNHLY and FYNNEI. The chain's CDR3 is CASRTGTVNTGELFF. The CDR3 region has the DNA TGTGCCAGCAGAACCGGGACAGTCAACACCGGGGAGCTGTTTTTT.

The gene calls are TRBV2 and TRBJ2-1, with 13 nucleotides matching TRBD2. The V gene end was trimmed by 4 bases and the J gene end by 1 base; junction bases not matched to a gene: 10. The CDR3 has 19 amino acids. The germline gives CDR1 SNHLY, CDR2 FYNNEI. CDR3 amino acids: CASSVWRTSGSQSYNEQFF. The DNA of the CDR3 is TGTGCCAGCAGTGTCTGGAGGACTAGCGGGAGTCAGTCCTACAATGAGCAGTTCTTC.

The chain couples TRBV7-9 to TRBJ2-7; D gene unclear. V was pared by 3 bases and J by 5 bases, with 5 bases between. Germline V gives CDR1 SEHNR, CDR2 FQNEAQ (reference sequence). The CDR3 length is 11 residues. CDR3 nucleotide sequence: TGTGCCAGCAGCTTCTACCACGAGCAGTACTTC. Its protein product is CASSFYHEQYF. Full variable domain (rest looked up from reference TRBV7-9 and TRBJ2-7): DTGVSQNPRHKITKRGQNVTFRCDPISEHNRLYWYRQTLGQGPEFLTYFQNEAQLEKSRLLSDRFSAERPKGSFSTLEIQRTEQGDSAMYLCASSFYHEQYFGPGTRLTVT.

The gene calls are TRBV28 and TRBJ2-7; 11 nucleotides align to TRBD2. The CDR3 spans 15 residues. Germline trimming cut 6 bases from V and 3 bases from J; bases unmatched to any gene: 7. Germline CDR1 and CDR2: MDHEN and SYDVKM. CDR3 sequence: CASSPTSGANYEQYF. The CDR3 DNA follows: TGTGCCAGCAGCCCGACTAGCGGGGCCAACTACGAGCAGTACTTC.

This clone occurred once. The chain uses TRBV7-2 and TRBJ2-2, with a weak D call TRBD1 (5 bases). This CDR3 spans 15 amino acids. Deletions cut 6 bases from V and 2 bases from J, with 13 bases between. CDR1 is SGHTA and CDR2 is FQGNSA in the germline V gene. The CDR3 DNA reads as TGTGCCAGCAGAACCAGGGAAGGAAACACCGGGGAGCTGTTTTTT. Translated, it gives CASRTREGNTGELFF.

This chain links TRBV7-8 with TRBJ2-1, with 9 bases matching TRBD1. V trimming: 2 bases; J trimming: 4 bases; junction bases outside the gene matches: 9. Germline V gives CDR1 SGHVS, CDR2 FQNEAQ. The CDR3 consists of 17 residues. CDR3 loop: CASSLMAGQGTYNEQFF. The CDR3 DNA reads TGTGCCAGCAGCTTAATGGCGGGACAGGGTACTTACAATGAGCAGTTCTTC.

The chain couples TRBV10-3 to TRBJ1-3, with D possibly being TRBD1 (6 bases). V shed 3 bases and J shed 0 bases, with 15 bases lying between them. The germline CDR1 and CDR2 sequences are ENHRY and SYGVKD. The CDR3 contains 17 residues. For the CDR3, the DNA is TGTGCCATCAGTGATTCGGGGGGCCCGAGCTCTGGAAACACCATATATTTT. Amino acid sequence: CAISDSGGPSSGNTIYF.

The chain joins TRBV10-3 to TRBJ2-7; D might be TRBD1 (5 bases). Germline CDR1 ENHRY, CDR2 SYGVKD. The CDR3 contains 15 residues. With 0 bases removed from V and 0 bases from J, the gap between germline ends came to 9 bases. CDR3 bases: TGTGCCATCAGTGAGTCCGCGACAGCCTCCTACGAGCAGTACTTC. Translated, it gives CAISESATASYEQYF.

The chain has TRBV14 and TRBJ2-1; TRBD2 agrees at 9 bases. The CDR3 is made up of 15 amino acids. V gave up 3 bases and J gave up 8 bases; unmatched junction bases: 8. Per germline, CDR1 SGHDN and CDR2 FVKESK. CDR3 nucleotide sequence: TGTGCCAGCAGCCAGGGTAGCGGGAGCCCCCATGAGCAGTTCTTC. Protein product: CASSQGSGSPHEQFF.

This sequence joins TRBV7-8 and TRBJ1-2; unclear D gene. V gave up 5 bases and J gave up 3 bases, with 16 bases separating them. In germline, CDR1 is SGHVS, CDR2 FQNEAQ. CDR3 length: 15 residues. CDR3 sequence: CASSPSRRLDYGYTF. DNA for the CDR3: TGTGCCAGCAGCCCCTCGCGGAGGCTTGACTATGGCTACACCTTC.

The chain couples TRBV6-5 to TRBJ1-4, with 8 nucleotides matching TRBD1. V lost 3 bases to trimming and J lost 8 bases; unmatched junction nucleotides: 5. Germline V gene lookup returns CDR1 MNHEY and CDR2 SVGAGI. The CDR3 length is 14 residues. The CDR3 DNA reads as TGTGCCAGCAGTTATCAGGGGGCTCACGAAAAACTGTTTTTT. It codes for CASSYQGAHEKLFF.

The CDR3, as DNA: TGTGCCAGCAGTTTACCCCCTAGCTTGGATTCCGATGAGCAGTTCTTC. Its translation is CASSLPPSLDSDEQFF. The genes are TRBV28 and TRBJ2-1, with D perhaps matching TRBD2 (5 bases). Per the germline V gene, CDR1 is MDHEN and CDR2 is SYDVKM. This CDR3 comprises 16 residues. The germline V and J ends were trimmed by 2 bases and 8 bases, with 19 bases remaining between them.

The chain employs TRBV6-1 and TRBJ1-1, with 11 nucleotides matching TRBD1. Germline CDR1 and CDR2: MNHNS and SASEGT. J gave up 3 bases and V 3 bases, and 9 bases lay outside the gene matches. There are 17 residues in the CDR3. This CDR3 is CASSDPGQGDDYTEAFF. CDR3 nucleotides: TGTGCCAGCAGTGATCCGGGACAGGGGGATGACTACACTGAAGCTTTCTTT.